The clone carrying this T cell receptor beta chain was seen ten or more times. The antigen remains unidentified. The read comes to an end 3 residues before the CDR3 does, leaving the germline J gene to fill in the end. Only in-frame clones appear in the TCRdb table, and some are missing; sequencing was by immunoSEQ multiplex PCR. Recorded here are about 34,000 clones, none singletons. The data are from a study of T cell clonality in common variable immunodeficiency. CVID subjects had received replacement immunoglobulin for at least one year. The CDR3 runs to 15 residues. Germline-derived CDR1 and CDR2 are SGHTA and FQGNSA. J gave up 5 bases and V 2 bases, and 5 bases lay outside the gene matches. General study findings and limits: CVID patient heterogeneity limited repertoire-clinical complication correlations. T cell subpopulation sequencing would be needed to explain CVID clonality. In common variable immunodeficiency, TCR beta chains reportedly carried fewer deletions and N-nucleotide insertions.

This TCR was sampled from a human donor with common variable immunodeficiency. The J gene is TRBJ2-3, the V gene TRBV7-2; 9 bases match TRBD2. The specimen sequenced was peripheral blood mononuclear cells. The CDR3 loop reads CASSLSGLARDTQYF. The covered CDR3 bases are TGTGCCAGCAGCTTATCGGGACTAGCAAGAGATACG.